These T cell receptor beta chains were read from a single sample in a study of blood T cell repertoires in COVID-19. Sequenced by immunoSEQ multiplex PCR; TCRdb stores in-frame clones only, minus some. The data hold some 190,000 clones, with around 88% observed a single time. The specimen was peripheral blood. The source of these receptors is a man younger than 35 with active or convalescent COVID-19. Both conserved end residues are part of each CDR3. D genes are given only for firm matches. For some rows the clone size is stated as once, few or many, or as a class when expanded; others skip it.

length	V	size	D	J	DNA	CDR3
15	TRBV29-1	.	.	TRBJ1-2	TGCAGCGTTGAAGATTCCTCCGCGCAGGGAGGAGGCTACACCTTC	CSVEDSSAQGGGYTF
17	TRBV28	.	.	TRBJ1-2	TGTGCCAGCAGTTTCACGCCAGGGGACCCTCTCAACTATGGCTACACCTTC	CASSFTPGDPLNYGYTF
14	TRBV30	.	TRBD2	TRBJ2-7	TGTGCCTGGAGTGTACAGAGCGGGGGCTACGAGCAGTACTTC	CAWSVQSGGYEQYF
17	TRBV11-2	.	TRBD1	TRBJ1-2	TGTGCCAGCAGCCACTATCAGAGCAGGGGGCGCGGCTATGGCTACACCTTC	CASSHYQSRGRGYGYTF
14	TRBV30	once	TRBD1	TRBJ1-6	TGTGCCTGGAGAATCACAGGGGGTAATTCACCCCTCCACTTT	CAWRITGGNSPLHF
16	TRBV5-1	few	.	TRBJ2-2	TGCGCCAGCAGCTTGGGGACAGACATAAACACCGGGGAGCTGTTTTTT	CASSLGTDINTGELFF
14	TRBV10-2	.	.	TRBJ2-7	TGCGCCAGCGCACCACTTAACCTCTTCTACGAGCAGTACTTC	CASAPLNLFYEQYF
15	TRBV4-2	few	TRBD1	TRBJ1-5	TGTGCCAGCAGCCCTGACAGGGGTCACTATCAGCCCCAGCATTTT	CASSPDRGHYQPQHF
13	TRBV12-3/TRBV12-4	.	.	TRBJ2-7	TGTGCCAGCAGTTACTGGACTGGTTACGAGCAGTACTTC	CASSYWTGYEQYF
15	TRBV29-1	once	.	TRBJ2-3	TGCAGCGTTGAAGAAGGCGGGATATACACAGATACGCAGTATTTT	CSVEEGGIYTDTQYF
12	TRBV3-1/TRBV3-2	.	.	TRBJ1-2	TGTGCCAGCAGCCAAGGAGGCTCCGGCTACACCTTC	CASSQGGSGYTF
19	TRBV7-3	.	TRBD2	TRBJ2-1	TGTGCCAGCAGCTTAATTCCACGAACCGGGACTAGCGCTATCAATGAGCAGTTCTTC	CASSLIPRTGTSAINEQFF
16	TRBV6-5	.	TRBD1	TRBJ1-2	TGTGCCAGCAGTTACTCTCCGGGACAGGGGGCTTATGGCTACACCTTC	CASSYSPGQGAYGYTF
16	TRBV5-1	.	.	TRBJ1-1	TGCGCCAGCCGCACACGGAGGCAGGGGATGAACACTGAAGCTTTCTTT	CASRTRRQGMNTEAFF
13	TRBV12-3/TRBV12-4	.	.	TRBJ1-2	TGTGCCAGCAGTTTATCGCCCGGCGGAGGCTACACCTTC	CASSLSPGGGYTF
14	TRBV7-9	.	TRBD1	TRBJ2-7	TGTGCCAGCAGCTCTGGGACAGGAGACTACGAGCAGTACTTC	CASSSGTGDYEQYF
12	TRBV12-3/TRBV12-4	.	TRBD1	TRBJ2-4	TGTGCCAGCAGTTTGACAGGGCTTGAGGAGTACTTC	CASSLTGLEEYF
16	TRBV7-4	.	TRBD2	TRBJ2-1	TGTGCCAGCAGCTTACCTCCTAGCGGGAGGGCCCATGAGCAGTTCTTC	CASSLPPSGRAHEQFF
11	TRBV28	.	.	TRBJ1-1	TGTGCCAGCAGTCCGAGGACTGAAGCTTTCTTT	CASSPRTEAFF
15	TRBV25-1	.	TRBD1	TRBJ1-4	TGTGCCAGCACCCCCAGGGGGACAGGGAATGAAAAACTGTTTTTT	CASTPRGTGNEKLFF
14	TRBV19	.	.	TRBJ2-1	TGTGCCAGTAGTCGCGGTAGCTCCTACAATGAGCAGTTCTTC	CASSRGSSYNEQFF
15	TRBV6-4	.	TRBD2	TRBJ2-4	TGTGCCAGCAGTGTTGGAGCGGGAGGGGGGAACATTCAGTACTTC	CASSVGAGGGNIQYF
15	TRBV5-1	.	TRBD2	TRBJ2-5	TGCGCCAGCAGCGGCGGGACTAGGTCCCAAGAGACCCAGTACTTC	CASSGGTRSQETQYF
14	TRBV28	.	.	TRBJ1-5	TGTGCCAGCAGTTTCCAGGGAGGGAATCAGCCCCAGCATTTT	CASSFQGGNQPQHF
12	TRBV10-3	.	.	TRBJ1-5	TGTGCCGCCGCTGCTGGTCCGGGGCCCCAGCATTTT	CAAAAGPGPQHF
15	TRBV29-1	.	TRBD1	TRBJ2-5	TGCAGCGTTGGGGGGAGACAGGGGAGGCCCGAGACCCAGTACTTC	CSVGGRQGRPETQYF
16	TRBV5-8	.	.	TRBJ1-3	TGTGCCAGCACCTTCTCAGGGTTTCCCTCTGGAAACACCATATATTTT	CASTFSGFPSGNTIYF
15	TRBV6-2/TRBV6-3	.	.	TRBJ1-6	TGTGCCAGCAGTTTTGAGGCCCGCAGGGATTCACCCCTCCACTTT	CASSFEARRDSPLHF
13	TRBV6-5	few	TRBD2	TRBJ2-7	TGTGCCAGCAGTCGCGGGAGGGCAGGTGAGCAGTACTTC	CASSRGRAGEQYF